The 8 T cell receptor beta chains given below trace back to one sample, sequenced in a study of blood T cell repertoires in COVID-19. Data came from immunoSEQ multiplex PCR; TCRdb stores just in-frame clones and leaves some out. The sample has roughly 250,000 clones, 86% seen once. The sample consisted of peripheral blood. Every receptor here comes from a woman in her 30s with COVID-19, enrolled during active disease.

The rearrangement uses TRBV5-4 and TRBJ2-7, with TRBD1 identical over 7 bases. Germline V gene sequence: CDR1 SGHNT, CDR2 YYREEE (reference sequence). Trimming at V came to 5 bases and at J to 5 bases, leaving 7 bases not matched to a gene. The CDR3 runs 13 residues. The CDR3 protein is CASRRQGVHEQYF. The CDR3 DNA follows: TGTGCCAGCAGACGACAGGGAGTACACGAGCAGTACTTC. The full variable domain, rest sourced from reference TRBV5-4 and TRBJ2-7, is ETGVTQSPTHLIKTRGQQVTLRCSSQSGHNTVSWYQQALGQGPQFIFQYYREEENGRGNFPPRFSGLQFPNYSSELNVNALELDDSALYLCASRRQGVHEQYFGPGTRLTVT.

The chain carries TRBV21-1 and TRBJ1-2; the table assigns TRBD1, which was not confirmed against the DNA. TRBV21-1 counts as a pseudogene. The CDR3 consists of 16 residues. The CDR3 coding sequence is TGTGCCAGCAGCAAAGCGGCGGCAGGGGTCGGGTATGGCTACACCTTC. Its translation: CASSKAAAGVGYGYTF.

The chain employs TRBV6-6 and TRBJ2-7, with 7 bases identical to TRBD2. Germline V CDR1 and CDR2: MNHNY, SVGAGI (reference sequence). This CDR3 region has 13 residues. The V gene end was trimmed by 6 bases and the J gene end by 1 base; junction bases not matched to a gene: 3. CDR3 region: CASRPAGSYEQYF. CDR3 nucleotides: TGTGCCAGCAGGCCAGCGGGGTCCTACGAGCAGTACTTC.

The V gene is TRBV10-3, the J gene TRBJ2-5; D is ambiguous. Trimming pared 5 bases from V and 7 bases from J, leaving 14 bases between. This CDR3 is built from 13 residues. The germline gives CDR1 ENHRY, CDR2 SYGVKD. DNA of the CDR3: TGTGCCATCAGTAGACAAGATTGGGTGACCCAGTACTTC. It translates to CAISRQDWVTQYF.

The chain couples TRBV9 to TRBJ2-1; perhaps TRBD1 as D (5 bases). There are 13 residues in the CDR3. Trimming stripped 6 bases from V and 4 bases from J, with 11 bases between. CDR1 SGDLS and CDR2 YYNGEE come from the germline V gene. DNA for the CDR3: TGTGCCAGCACCCAGGGTGCTTACAATGAGCAGTTCTTC. This codes for CASTQGAYNEQFF.

This clone was seen more than once but under ten times. J is TRBJ2-1 and V is TRBV19; possible D gene TRBD1, 6 bases. Germline assignment: CDR1 LNHDA and CDR2 SQIVND (reference sequence). Trimming took 5 bases from V and 10 from J, leaving 12 bases between them. The CDR3 has 12 amino acids. The chain's CDR3 is CASSQTGWEQFF. CDR3 DNA sequence: TGTGCCAGTAGTCAGACAGGATGGGAGCAGTTCTTC.

In DNA, the CDR3 is TGTGCTAGTGGTCGGGAATACAATGAGCAGTTCTTC. Protein: CASGREYNEQFF. The genes are TRBV12-5 and TRBJ2-1; a weak D match, TRBD2 (5 bases). From germline, CDR1 is LGHNT and CDR2 FRNRAP. The CDR3 length is 12 residues. Trimming took off 5 bases at V and 4 bases at J, with 6 bases between the two ends. The variable domain in full, completed from reference TRBV12-5 and TRBJ2-1, reads DARVTQTPRHKVTEMGQEVTMRCQPILGHNTVFWYRQTMMQGLELLAYFRNRAPLDDSGMPKDRFSAEMPDATLATLKIQPSEPRDSAVYFCASGREYNEQFFGPGTRLTVL.

This clone has a single count. Other nucleotide sequences from this sample produce the same CDR3. The V gene is TRBV18, the J gene TRBJ2-7; D not certain. Trimming removed 3 bases at V and 0 bases at J, with 3 bases between. The CDR3 is 12 residues long. Germline CDR1 is KGHSH and CDR2 is LQKENI. The CDR3 nucleotides are TGTGCCAGCTCACCGAGCTCCTACGAGCAGTACTTC. Translation: CASSPSSYEQYF.